The rows below give T cell receptor beta chains drawn from one sample of a study of blood T cell repertoires in COVID-19. Some clones are missing from TCRdb's copy, which holds only in-frame ones; the method was immunoSEQ multiplex PCR. The table has about 140,000 clones, approximately 86% seen once; the top ten hold 1.5%. Sequences were obtained from peripheral blood. Receptors were obtained from a woman aged 55-69 years with acute or convalescent COVID-19. CDR3s include the opening cysteine and the closing phenylalanine or tryptophan. The D gene is left open where the match is weak. Part of the rows lack a size; the others show once, few, many or a class for expanded clones.

size,J,D,V,DNA,CDR3
NA,TRBJ1-1,NA,TRBV7-7,TGTGCTAGCAGCTTTGCAGAGAACACTGAAGCTTTCTTT,CASSFAENTEAFF
once,TRBJ1-1,TRBD1,TRBV5-1,TGCGCCAGCAGCAGAACGACAGGGATGAACACTGAAGCTTTCTTT,CASSRTTGMNTEAFF
NA,TRBJ2-1,TRBD1,TRBV7-9,TGTGCCAGCAGCTTCAAGGGGGCTTCCTACAATGAGCAGTTCTTC,CASSFKGASYNEQFF
NA,TRBJ1-2,NA,TRBV6-5,TGTGCCAGCAGTTACCGACCAGGGCATGGCTACACCTTC,CASSYRPGHGYTF
NA,TRBJ2-1,NA,TRBV6-5,TGTGCCAGCAGTCAACCCAGGGGCCTGGGAAATGAGCAGTTCTTC,CASSQPRGLGNEQFF
NA,TRBJ1-5,NA,TRBV28,TGTGCCAGCAGTTTCTGGACAGCATCAAGGGTGGATAGCAATCAGCCCCAGCATTTT,CASSFWTASRVDSNQPQHF
NA,TRBJ2-5,NA,TRBV24-1,TGTGCCACCAGTGATTTTACCGGTTTACAAGAGACCCAGTACTTC,CATSDFTGLQETQYF
NA,TRBJ1-2,TRBD1,TRBV28,TGTGCCAGCAGTTCGGACAGGTCCAACTATGGCTACACCTTC,CASSSDRSNYGYTF
NA,TRBJ1-2,NA,TRBV6-5,TGTGCCAGCAGTCCACGAAGGGGCTTAGGCTATGGCTACACCTTC,CASSPRRGLGYGYTF
few,TRBJ1-3,TRBD1,TRBV5-1,TGCGCCAGCAGCCCCGGGACAGCAGGAAACACCATATATTTT,CASSPGTAGNTIYF
NA,TRBJ1-5,NA,TRBV30,TGTGCCTGGAGTGTAGTGGGGGGAGATCAGCCCCAGCATTTT,CAWSVVGGDQPQHF
NA,TRBJ2-7,TRBD1,TRBV4-1,TGCGCCAGCAGCCAAGGACAGGGGGCTCCCTACGAGCAGTACTTC,CASSQGQGAPYEQYF
NA,TRBJ1-4,NA,TRBV5-8,TGTGCCAGCAGAGCGGGGACGGGCGGTGCTAATGAAAAACTGTTTTTT,CASRAGTGGANEKLFF
NA,TRBJ2-1,TRBD2,TRBV9,TGTGCCAGCAGCTTAAGCGGGGGGATGTACAATGAGCAGTTCTTC,CASSLSGGMYNEQFF
few,TRBJ2-7,NA,TRBV6-5,TGTGCCAGCAGGGAGGGACGGTTTCGTTTGGACGAGCAGTACTTC,CASREGRFRLDEQYF
NA,TRBJ2-1,TRBD1,TRBV28,TGTGCCAGCAGTGCGGGTCCCACAGGGGGCTACAATGAGCAGTTCTTC,CASSAGPTGGYNEQFF
NA,TRBJ1-2,NA,TRBV5-1,TGCGCCAGCAGTATCCCTAGCTATGGCTACACCTTC,CASSIPSYGYTF
NA,TRBJ1-2,NA,TRBV7-2,TGTGCCAGCAGCGTCACAGGGACGGACTATGGCTACACCTTC,CASSVTGTDYGYTF
NA,TRBJ1-5,NA,TRBV24-1,TGTGCCACCAGTGGGGGACACAACAATCAGCCCCAGCATTTT,CATSGGHNNQPQHF
once,TRBJ2-1,TRBD2,TRBV6-2/TRBV6-3,TGTGCCAGCAGTGGGACTAGCGGGGGCGGGACTGAGCAGTTCTTC,CASSGTSGGGTEQFF
NA,TRBJ1-1,TRBD1,TRBV6-6,TGTGCCAGCAGTGACCGGGACAGGAACACTGAAGCTTTCTTT,CASSDRDRNTEAFF
NA,TRBJ1-4,TRBD1,TRBV5-1,TGCGCCAGCTCTAAAACAGGGGTTCGGGAAAAACTGTTTTTT,CASSKTGVREKLFF
NA,TRBJ1-5,NA,TRBV5-8,TGTGCCAGCAGCTTGTGGGCGGGGGTCTCTCAGCCCCAGCATTTT,CASSLWAGVSQPQHF
NA,TRBJ1-1,NA,TRBV30,TGTGCCGCAACCGGGGTACGGGACACTGAAGCTTTCTTT,CAATGVRDTEAFF
NA,TRBJ1-5,NA,TRBV30,TGTGCCTGGAGTGGGAGAGGCAATCAGCCCCAGCATTTT,CAWSGRGNQPQHF
NA,TRBJ2-1,TRBD2,TRBV3-1/TRBV3-2,TGTGCCAGCAGCCAAGATCCTAGCGGGGGAGGGAATGAGCAGTTCTTC,CASSQDPSGGGNEQFF
once,TRBJ2-3,TRBD2,TRBV30,TGTGCCTGGAGGATCAGCGGGGTTAGCACAGATACGCAGTATTTT,CAWRISGVSTDTQYF
NA,TRBJ2-3,NA,TRBV7-2,TGTGCCAGCTTTACAGTCACCGGGGTTACGCAGTATTTT,CASFTVTGVTQYF
NA,TRBJ2-7,NA,TRBV18,TGTGCCAGCTCACCGGACAGGAGGGGCGAGCAGTACTTC,CASSPDRRGEQYF
NA,TRBJ2-5,TRBD2,TRBV27,TGTGCCAGCAGAAGATTTAACAGCGGGACCTCCCAAGAGACCCAGTACTTC,CASRRFNSGTSQETQYF
NA,TRBJ1-1,TRBD1,TRBV3-1/TRBV3-2,TGTGCCAGCAGCCAACTACCGGGACAGGGCATTTTAGGCACTGAAGCTTTCTTT,CASSQLPGQGILGTEAFF
few,TRBJ1-1,TRBD1,TRBV7-2,TGTGCCAGCAGCTTATCCCAGGGGGCTGTCACTGAAGCTTTCTTT,CASSLSQGAVTEAFF
NA,TRBJ1-1,NA,TRBV5-6,TGTGCCAGCAGCCAACAGGGCGGGAACACTGAAGCTTTCTTT,CASSQQGGNTEAFF
NA,TRBJ1-1,NA,TRBV7-3,TGTGCCAGCAGCCCGCCCCGGACAGTTTTAACCACTGAAGCTTTCTTT,CASSPPRTVLTTEAFF
NA,TRBJ2-7,TRBD2,TRBV7-3,TGTGCCAGCAGCTTAAGCGGGGGACGGGACGAGCAGTACTTC,CASSLSGGRDEQYF
few,TRBJ2-7,TRBD2,TRBV15,TGTGCCACCAGCACGGGGGGTGGGGTCCACTACGAGCAGTACTTC,CATSTGGGVHYEQYF
NA,TRBJ1-2,NA,TRBV15,TGTGCCACCAGCAGAGACCCGGCCGGGGTAGGCTACACCTTC,CATSRDPAGVGYTF
once,TRBJ2-1,NA,TRBV7-2,TGTGCCAGCAGCGCCACGGGGAATGAGCAGTTCTTC,CASSATGNEQFF
NA,TRBJ1-5,NA,TRBV19,TGTGCCAGTAACGGGCAGGGAAATCAGCCCCAGCATTTT,CASNGQGNQPQHF
NA,TRBJ1-1,NA,TRBV4-3,TGCGCCAGCAGCCAAAACATTCCCAGCAAGGTATGGAGAATGAACACTGAAGCTTTCTTT,CASSQNIPSKVWRMNTEAFF
few,TRBJ1-6,NA,TRBV10-3,TGTGCCATCAGCCAGGACAGATATAATTCACCCCTCCACTTT,CAISQDRYNSPLHF
once,TRBJ2-2,TRBD2,TRBV24-1,TGTGCCACCAGTGAAGCGCGGGGGGGCCAAAACGGGGAGCTGTTTTTT,CATSEARGGQNGELFF
NA,TRBJ2-7,NA,TRBV7-9,TGTGCCAGCAGCTCCCTATCGTCGTACGAGCAGTACTTC,CASSSLSSYEQYF
few,TRBJ1-2,NA,TRBV19,TGTGCCAGTAGTATTACGGGGTATGGCTACACCTTC,CASSITGYGYTF
NA,TRBJ2-7,NA,TRBV5-1,TGCGCCAGCAGCCCTGGTGTAGGGAGCTCCTACGAGCAGTACTTC,CASSPGVGSSYEQYF
NA,TRBJ1-2,NA,TRBV6-6,TGTGCCAGCCACGGACAGCTAAGTAACTATGGCTACACCTTC,CASHGQLSNYGYTF
once,TRBJ2-1,NA,TRBV7-3,TGTGCCAGCAGCTTCCAGGGGAGCTCCTACAATGAGCAGTTCTTC,CASSFQGSSYNEQFF
NA,TRBJ1-6,NA,TRBV6-5,TGTGCCAGCAAAAGAACAGGGCAATATTCACCCCTCCACTTT,CASKRTGQYSPLHF